This T cell receptor (beta chain) derives from a study of blood T cells in healthy people across ages (dated by TCRdb to between 2014 and 2017). Background on the whole study: In model experiments, template switching captured roughly one uniquely barcoded TCR beta cDNA molecule for every two T cells. For two donors (one aged 18 to 30 and one aged 80 or older), the study analyzed two additional independent replicas of 1 million unique cDNA reads from the same blood draw. The study measured age-related changes in TCR beta repertoire diversity using deep sequencing normalized with unique cDNA molecular identifiers. Four age groups were formed from the donors: young (average around 15 years), middle-aged (approximately 40), aged (approximately 60) and long-lived (82). Donors of different ages were randomly distributed across sequencing lanes to avoid experimental bias.

Findings and caveats that apply to the study as a whole: Compared with the aged group, the long-lived group had more naive CD4+ T cells, fewer expanded clones and increased TCR diversity, a pattern suggesting age selection. Because the CMV infection status of the donors was unknown, age-related changes in expanded clonotypes may potentially have been confounded. A strong correlation was found between observed TCR beta diversity and the percentage of naive T cells measured by flow cytometry. Estimates of total diversity from one million sequenced T cells were regarded as lower bounds and underestimates. Since profiling was done on bulk unsorted PBMCs, naive and antigen-experienced compartments could not be conclusively compared. As age increased, observed TCR beta diversity per million T cells dropped in a roughly linear way, and a significant reduction was already evident by age about 40.

Worth noting for this clonotype: The antigen this receptor binds is unknown. Base qualities are not at hand, and no much larger clone is one base apart.

Donors were 39 systemically healthy Caucasian individuals from Russia aged roughly 6 to 100 years. Each donor gave 9.5 to 10 milliliters of peripheral blood, drawn into EDTA-treated Vacutainer tubes. PBMCs were isolated by Ficoll-Paque density-gradient centrifugation, with at least 6 million obtained per sample. Total RNA, at least 6 micrograms per sample, was extracted from PBMCs with Trizol reagent. The percentages of naive CD45RAhigh/CD27high T cells were determined by flow cytometry on a PBMC aliquot from every donor. The protocol used for the library was 5' RACE. Sequencing was performed on an Illumina HiSeq 2500. A second PCR of roughly 6 to 12 cycles was run with a J-beta primer mix and a sample-barcoded 5' primer. A unique molecular identifier was introduced onto each TCR beta cDNA molecule by a template-switch 5' adaptor carrying 12 random nucleotides. Each sample yielded at least 3 million CDR3-containing paired-end reads. First-strand cDNA was synthesized from all RNA with the Mint cDNA synthesis kit, primed by a TRBC-specific oligonucleotide. All cDNA was treated with uracil-DNA glycosylase and then went through a first 18-cycle PCR with the universal primers M1SS and BC2_uni_R. On the study's bioinformatics: For normalization, 1 million high-quality reads, each with a distinct molecular identifier, were randomly selected from each sample. Instead of being binned into consensus sequences, reads with shared molecular identifiers were discarded. MiTCR, run with a Q25 quality threshold and the strictest error-elimination algorithm, handled CDR3 identification, clonotype clustering and error correction. A nonparametric unseen species model with Euler transformation was used to estimate a lower bound on total TCR beta diversity. TCRdb ran its own pipeline on the public reads, namely fastp trimming at Q25 and MiXCR clone calling, and kept in-frame beta chains. One record per CDR3 amino acid sequence lists the most common genes and DNA. TCRdb, not the original authors, processed these V and J calls. For this sample the table gives 700,000 or so distinct CDR3 sequences, of which around 43% were detected only once. The ten biggest clones cover around 30% of the sample.

For CDR1 and CDR2, the germline V gene lists MGHRA and YSYEKL. From the cysteine through the phenylalanine, the CDR3 covers 18 amino acids. Just CDR3 DNA is preserved here, 54 bases in frame from base 1. A distance of 20 bases separates the germline ends of V and J, which lose 0 bases and 6 bases respectively. This receptor chain uses TRBV4-1 and TRBJ2-2; TRBD2 is a possible D gene, resting on 7 matching bases. What was sequenced was blood. The TCR was taken from an older man in good health. CDR3 sequence: CASSQERAGATMSGELFF. The sequence in DNA is TGCGCCAGCAGCCAAGAGCGGGCGGGGGCGACGATGTCCGGGGAGCTGTTTTTT.